A selection of T cell receptor beta chains follows, all from one sample in a study of Graves' ophthalmopathy and Graves' hyperthyroidism. TCRdb re-called the multiplex PCR reads through MiXCR, storing one row per CDR3 protein. The table includes 740,000 or so distinct CDR3 sequences, around 40% detected once. The sequenced sample consisted of peripheral blood. Source of these receptors: an adult man with Graves' ophthalmopathy. CDR3s include the opening cysteine and the closing phenylalanine or tryptophan. Each record gives: clone size, V gene, J gene, D gene, CDR3 DNA, CDR3 protein. The D gene is left open where the match is weak. Expanded clones are given a class, and other clones once, few, many or no size at all.

>many|TRBV5-1|TRBJ2-7|TRBD2
TGCGCCAGCAGACCCGGGACTAGCGGATTCGAGCAGTACTTC
CASRPGTSGFEQYF
>NA|TRBV19|TRBJ1-5|NA
TGTGCCAGTAGTATTGGCTGGGCCCAAAGTAATCAGCCCCAGCATTTT
CASSIGWAQSNQPQHF
>once|TRBV10-2|TRBJ2-5|TRBD2
TGTGCCAGCAGTTACGGTCGGAGTAGCGGGGGGGCCGTTTTGAAGACCCAGTACTTC
CASSYGRSSGGAVLKTQYF
>NA|TRBV6-5|TRBJ1-2|NA
TGTGCCAGCAGTTACACCCGACAGGCACTGGGCTACACCTTC
CASSYTRQALGYTF
>NA|TRBV7-2|TRBJ2-5|TRBD1
TGTGCCAGCAGGACCGGGACAGCACAAGAGACCCAGTACTTC
CASRTGTAQETQYF
>NA|TRBV7-3|TRBJ2-3|TRBD1
TGTGCCAGCAGCCCGGGACAGGGCTACACAGATACGCAGTATTTT
CASSPGQGYTDTQYF
>NA|TRBV7-6|TRBJ2-5|NA
TGTGCCAGCAGCGCGGGGTCGGAGACCCAGTACTTC
CASSAGSETQYF
>NA|TRBV7-2|TRBJ1-2|NA
TGTGCCAGCAGTTTATTTGGCAGGGGCCCCAAGAACTATGGCTACACCTTC
CASSLFGRGPKNYGYTF
>NA|TRBV25-1|TRBJ2-2|TRBD2
TGTGCCAGCACTGATCTAGCGGGGGGCACCGGGGAGCTGTTTTTT
CASTDLAGGTGELFF
>NA|TRBV5-1|TRBJ2-2|TRBD1
TGCGCCAGCAGCCCGCAGGGGGCTCGGACCGGGGAGCTGTTTTTT
CASSPQGARTGELFF
>many|TRBV10-3|TRBJ2-7|TRBD1
TGTGCCATCAGCAGGACAGGGATCTTGGACGAGCAGTACTTC
CAISRTGILDEQYF
>once|TRBV19|TRBJ2-7|NA
TGTGCCAGCAGCCGAACAGGTTCCCACGAGCAGTACTTC
CASSRTGSHEQYF
>NA|TRBV6-2/TRBV6-3|TRBJ1-6|NA
TGTGCTAAACCCGGTACTATGGCTTCACCCCTCCACTTT
CAKPGTMASPLHF
>many|TRBV2|TRBJ1-3|TRBD1
TGTGCCAGCAGTGATGGTCCCACCTACAGGGGTTTTGGAAACACCATATATTTT
CASSDGPTYRGFGNTIYF
>many|TRBV10-3|TRBJ1-5|TRBD1
TGTGCCATCAGTGAGATCAGGACAGGGATTAGCAATCAGCCCCAGCATTTT
CAISEIRTGISNQPQHF
>NA|TRBV7-9|TRBJ2-7|TRBD2
TGTGCCAGCAGCCAAGAGATAAGTAGCGGGGGGATACACGAGCAGTACTTC
CASSQEISSGGIHEQYF
>many|TRBV10-3|TRBJ1-1|TRBD1
TGTGCCAGCAGTGTACAGGGGACGGCGAACACTGAAGCTTTCTTT
CASSVQGTANTEAFF
>NA|TRBV29-1|TRBJ2-7|TRBD1
TGCAGAGGGGTCTCGGGGCAGGGGGCAAAGGAGCAGTACTTC
CRGVSGQGAKEQYF
>once|TRBV2|TRBJ1-4|NA
TGTGCCAGCAATACAGACAGAGCCCCCATGAAAAGACTGTTTTTT
CASNTDRAPMKRLFF
>NA|TRBV10-3|TRBJ1-2|NA
TGTGCCAGCAGTTTACCTGGGGAGGATGGCTACACCTTC
CASSLPGEDGYTF
>many|TRBV10-3|TRBJ2-5|TRBD1
TGTGCCATCAGTGATAGGGGACAGGGCCAAGAGACCCAGTACTTC
CAISDRGQGQETQYF
>few|TRBV5-6|TRBJ1-6|NA
TGTGCCAGCAGCTTGGCGAGGAAACGTGGGTTTCATTCACCCCTCCACTTT
CASSLARKRGFHSPLHF
>NA|TRBV20-1|TRBJ1-5|NA
TGCAGTGCTGCGGGGCCCCCGTATCAGTCCCAGCATTTT
CSAAGPPYQSQHF
>once|TRBV5-1|TRBJ1-6|NA
TGCGCCAGCAGCTGGAGGACAGATAATTCACCCCTCCACTTT
CASSWRTDNSPLHF
>NA|TRBV7-9|TRBJ1-1|NA
TGTGCCAGCAGTCCCTCCGGCGTTGACCTTTCTATGAACACTGAAGCTTTCTTT
CASSPSGVDLSMNTEAFF
>NA|TRBV7-2|TRBJ2-5|NA
TGTGCCAGCAGCTTTTCTTACCAAGAGACCCAGTACTTC
CASSFSYQETQYF
>few|TRBV20-1|TRBJ1-1|NA
TGCAGTGCTACCCCGGTTGCGGCGAACACTGAAGCTTTCTTT
CSATPVAANTEAFF
>many|TRBV20-1|TRBJ1-1|NA
TGCAGTGCTAGAGATCTAGGACACACTGAAGCTTTCTTT
CSARDLGHTEAFF
>NA|TRBV4-2|TRBJ2-7|TRBD2
TGTGCCAGCAGCCACTCTGGGGGGGGAGCCTACGAGCAGTACTTC
CASSHSGGGAYEQYF
>few|TRBV20-1|TRBJ2-5|TRBD1
TGCAGTGCTAGAGGGGGACAGGGTGTAGAGACCCAGTACTTC
CSARGGQGVETQYF
>NA|TRBV6-6|TRBJ1-1|TRBD1
TGTGCCAGCAGAACCATCACAGGGGCCGAAGCTTTCTTT
CASRTITGAEAFF
>few|TRBV19|TRBJ2-7|TRBD1
TGTGCCAGTAGTATCGGGGACAGGTACTACGAGCAGTACTTC
CASSIGDRYYEQYF
>many|TRBV29-1|TRBJ1-1|TRBD1
TGCAGCGGAACAATGCAGGGGGCTGGTGAAGCTTTCTTT
CSGTMQGAGEAFF
>NA|TRBV20-1|TRBJ2-2|NA
TGCAGTGCCCCGGGTGAGGGGGGCGGGGAGCTGTTTTTT
CSAPGEGGGELFF
>NA|TRBV20-1|TRBJ2-5|TRBD2
TGCAGTGCTGTGGATAGCGGGGCCTGGGGAGAGACCCAGTACTTC
CSAVDSGAWGETQYF
>NA|TRBV6-1|TRBJ1-6|TRBD1
TGTGCCAGCAGTTTCTCGGACAGGGGCAGTTCACCCCTCCACTTT
CASSFSDRGSSPLHF
>few|TRBV12-3/TRBV12-4|TRBJ1-5|NA
TGTGCCAGCAGTTTTGCAGGCAATAGCAATCAGCCCCAGCATTTT
CASSFAGNSNQPQHF
>NA|TRBV10-3|TRBJ2-7|NA
TGTGCCAGCAGCTACGGAGACCTCTACGAGCAGTACTTC
CASSYGDLYEQYF
>many|TRBV15|TRBJ2-7|TRBD2
TGTGCCACCAGCACCCTTGGGACTAGCAGCGAGCAGTACTTC
CATSTLGTSSEQYF
>many|TRBV20-1|TRBJ1-6|TRBD1
TGCAGTGCTCCAGACAGGGCAGATTCACCCCTCCACTTT
CSAPDRADSPLHF
>many|TRBV9|TRBJ1-2|TRBD1
TGTGCCAGCAGCTCGGGACAGGTCTATGGCTACACCTTC
CASSSGQVYGYTF
>few|TRBV2|TRBJ1-5|TRBD1
TGTGCCAGCAGTTATTGGCCAGGGGGCCTTGGCAATCAGCCCCAGCATTTT
CASSYWPGGLGNQPQHF
>many|TRBV7-9|TRBJ2-5|TRBD1
TGTGCCAGCAGCATAATACAGGGGCGCAAGGAGACCCAGTACTTC
CASSIIQGRKETQYF
>NA|TRBV11-2|TRBJ2-5|TRBD2
TGTGCCAGCAGCCTGACAACGGGACTAGCGGGAGCGATCCAAGAGACCCAGTACTTC
CASSLTTGLAGAIQETQYF
>many|TRBV14|TRBJ1-1|NA
TGTGCCAGCAGCCAACTCCTGAACACTGAAGCTTTCTTT
CASSQLLNTEAFF
>many|TRBV15|TRBJ2-7|NA
TGTGCCACCAGCAGAGATCGAGGGGAGACCTACGAGCAGTACTTC
CATSRDRGETYEQYF
>many|TRBV7-9|TRBJ1-2|TRBD1
TGTGCCAGCAGCCTGTACGGACAGGGCTACTATGGCTACACCTTC
CASSLYGQGYYGYTF
>NA|TRBV9|TRBJ2-5|TRBD2
TGTGCCAGCAGCTCCTCTAGCGGGAGGCTCCAAGAGACCCAGTACTTC
CASSSSSGRLQETQYF
>many|TRBV2|TRBJ1-1|TRBD1
TGTGCCAGCCACGGGACAGGGAACACTGAAGCTTTCTTT
CASHGTGNTEAFF
>many|TRBV13|TRBJ1-4|NA
TGTGCCAGCAGCAAGGACCGGAATGAAAAACTGTTTTTT
CASSKDRNEKLFF
>NA|TRBV15|TRBJ1-6|NA
TGTGCCACCAGCAGAGAGGATGGACCCCTCCACTTT
CATSREDGPLHF
>once|TRBV10-3|TRBJ2-7|TRBD1
TGTGCCATCAGTGTATCCGGGACAGGGCGCAATGAGCAGTACTTC
CAISVSGTGRNEQYF
>once|TRBV7-2|TRBJ1-2|NA
TGTGCCAGCAGCGTTGGGAGGGGCTACACCTTC
CASSVGRGYTF
>few|TRBV28|TRBJ2-7|TRBD2
TGTGCCAGCAGTTTGAAGCGGGGGCACTACGAGCAGTACTTC
CASSLKRGHYEQYF